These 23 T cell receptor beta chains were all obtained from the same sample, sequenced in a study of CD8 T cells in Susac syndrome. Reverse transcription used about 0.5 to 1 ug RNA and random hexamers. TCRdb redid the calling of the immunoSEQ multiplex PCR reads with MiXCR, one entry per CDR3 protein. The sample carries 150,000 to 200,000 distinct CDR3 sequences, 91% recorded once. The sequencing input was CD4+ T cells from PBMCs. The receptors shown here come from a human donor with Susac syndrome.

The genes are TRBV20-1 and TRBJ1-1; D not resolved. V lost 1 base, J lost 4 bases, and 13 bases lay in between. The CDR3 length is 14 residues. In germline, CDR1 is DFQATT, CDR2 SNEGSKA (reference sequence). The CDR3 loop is CSARVALGATEAFF. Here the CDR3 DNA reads TGCAGTGCTAGAGTGGCCCTAGGAGCCACTGAAGCTTTCTTT.

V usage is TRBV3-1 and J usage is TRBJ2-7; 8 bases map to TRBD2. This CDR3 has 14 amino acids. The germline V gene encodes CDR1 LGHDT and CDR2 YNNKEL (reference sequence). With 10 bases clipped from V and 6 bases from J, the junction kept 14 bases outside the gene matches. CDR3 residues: CATAPGAGAVEQYF. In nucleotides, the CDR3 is TGTGCCACCGCACCAGGAGCGGGAGCTGTCGAGCAGTACTTC.

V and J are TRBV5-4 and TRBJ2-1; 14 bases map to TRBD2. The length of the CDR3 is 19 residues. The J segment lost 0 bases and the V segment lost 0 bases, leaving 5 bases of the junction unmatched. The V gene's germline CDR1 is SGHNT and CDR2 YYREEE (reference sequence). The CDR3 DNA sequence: TGTGCCAGCAGCTTGGGACTAGCGGGAGGGCGAGGCTCCTACAATGAGCAGTTCTTC. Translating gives CASSLGLAGGRGSYNEQFF.

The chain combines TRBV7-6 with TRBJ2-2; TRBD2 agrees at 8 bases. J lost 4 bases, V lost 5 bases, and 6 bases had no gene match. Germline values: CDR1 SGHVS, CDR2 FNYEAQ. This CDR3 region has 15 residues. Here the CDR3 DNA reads TGTGCCAGCAGCCTAAGCGGGAGCGGCACCGGGGAGCTGTTTTTT. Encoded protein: CASSLSGSGTGELFF.

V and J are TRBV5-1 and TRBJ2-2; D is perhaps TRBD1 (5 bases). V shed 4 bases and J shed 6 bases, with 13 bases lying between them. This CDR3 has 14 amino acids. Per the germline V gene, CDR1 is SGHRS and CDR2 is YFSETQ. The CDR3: CASSRFQGAGELFF. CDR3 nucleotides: TGCGCCAGCAGCCGATTCCAGGGCGCCGGGGAGCTGTTTTTT.

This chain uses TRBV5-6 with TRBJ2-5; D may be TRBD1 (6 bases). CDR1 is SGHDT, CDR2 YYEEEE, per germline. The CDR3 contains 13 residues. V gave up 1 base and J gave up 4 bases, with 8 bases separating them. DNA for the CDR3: TGTGCCAGCAGCTTGTCAGGGGTAGAGACCCAGTACTTC. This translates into CASSLSGVETQYF.

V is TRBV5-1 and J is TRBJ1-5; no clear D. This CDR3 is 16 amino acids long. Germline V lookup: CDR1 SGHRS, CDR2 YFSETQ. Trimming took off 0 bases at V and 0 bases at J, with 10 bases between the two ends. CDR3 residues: CASSLDGEGSNQPQHF. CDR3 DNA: TGCGCCAGCAGCTTGGACGGGGAAGGTAGCAATCAGCCCCAGCATTTT.

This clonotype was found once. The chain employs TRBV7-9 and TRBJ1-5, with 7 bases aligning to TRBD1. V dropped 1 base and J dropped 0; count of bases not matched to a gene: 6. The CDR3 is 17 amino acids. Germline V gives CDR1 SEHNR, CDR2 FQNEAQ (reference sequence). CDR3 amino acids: CASSLGGGTDSNQPQHF. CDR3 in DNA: TGTGCCAGCAGCTTAGGCGGGGGGACAGATAGCAATCAGCCCCAGCATTTT.

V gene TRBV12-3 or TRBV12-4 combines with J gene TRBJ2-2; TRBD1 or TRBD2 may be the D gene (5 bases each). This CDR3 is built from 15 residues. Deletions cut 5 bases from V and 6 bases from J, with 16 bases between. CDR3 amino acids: CASSPASSGPGELFF. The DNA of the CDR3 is TGTGCCAGCAGTCCCGCCTCATCGGGGCCCGGGGAGCTGTTTTTT.

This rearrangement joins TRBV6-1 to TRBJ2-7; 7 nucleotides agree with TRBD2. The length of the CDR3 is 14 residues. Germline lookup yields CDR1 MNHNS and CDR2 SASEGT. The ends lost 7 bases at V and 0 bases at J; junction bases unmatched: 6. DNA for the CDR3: TGTGCCAGCACCCGAGGCGGGAGCTCCTACGAGCAGTACTTC. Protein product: CASTRGGSSYEQYF.

This CDR3 is CASSLALGGNTGELFF. CDR3 DNA: TGTGCCAGCAGCTTAGCTTTGGGGGGCAACACCGGGGAGCTGTTTTTT. The rearrangement links TRBV7-2 to TRBJ2-2; the D gene could be TRBD1 or TRBD2 (6 bases each). The V end lost 0 bases, the J end lost 2 bases, and 10 bases lay between the germline ends. This CDR3 region has 16 residues. The germline V gene encodes CDR1 SGHTA and CDR2 FQGNSA. Combining the CDR3 with reference TRBV7-2 and TRBJ2-2 gives the whole variable domain GAGVSQSPSNKVTEKGKDVELRCDPISGHTALYWYRQSLGQGLEFLIYFQGNSAPDKSGLPSDRFSAERTGGSVSTLTIQRTQQEDSAVYLCASSLALGGNTGELFFGEGSRLTVL.

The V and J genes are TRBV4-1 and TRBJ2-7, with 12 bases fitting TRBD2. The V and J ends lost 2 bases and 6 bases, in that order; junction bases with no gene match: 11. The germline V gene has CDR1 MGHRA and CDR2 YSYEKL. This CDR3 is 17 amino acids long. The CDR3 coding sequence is TGCGCCAGCAGCCAATGGACTAGCGGGGAGACTATCCGCGAGCAGTACTTC. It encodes CASSQWTSGETIREQYF.

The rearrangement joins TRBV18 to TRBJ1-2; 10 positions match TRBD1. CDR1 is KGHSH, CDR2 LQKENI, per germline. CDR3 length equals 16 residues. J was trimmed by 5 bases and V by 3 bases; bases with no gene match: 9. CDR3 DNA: TGTGCCAGCTCACCTCCCGGGACAGGGGATTATTATGGCTACACCTTC. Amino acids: CASSPPGTGDYYGYTF.

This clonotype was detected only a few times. In DNA, the CDR3 is TGTGCCAGCAGTTCTACCGGGACTTACTATGGCTACACCTTC. It yields the protein CASSSTGTYYGYTF. The chain carries TRBV12-3 or TRBV12-4 and TRBJ1-2; weak D call: TRBD1 (5 bases). Deletions cut 4 bases from V and 3 bases from J, with 12 bases between. The CDR3 totals 14 residues.

For the CDR3, the DNA is TGTGCCACCCGTTCTAGCGTCTCCTACAATGAGCAGTTCTTC. This codes for CATRSSVSYNEQFF. This chain joins TRBV24-1 and TRBJ2-1; possibly TRBD2 for D (6 bases). The length of the CDR3 is 14 residues. In germline, CDR1 is KGHDR, CDR2 SFDVKD. V lost 9 bases to trimming and J lost 0 bases, with 11 bases between them.

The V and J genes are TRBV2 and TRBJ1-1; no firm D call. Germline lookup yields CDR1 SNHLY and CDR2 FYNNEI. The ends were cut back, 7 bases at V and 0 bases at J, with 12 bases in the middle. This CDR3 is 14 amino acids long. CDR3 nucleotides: TGTGCCAGCAAGACCCGCCCGATGAACACTGAAGCTTTCTTT. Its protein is CASKTRPMNTEAFF.

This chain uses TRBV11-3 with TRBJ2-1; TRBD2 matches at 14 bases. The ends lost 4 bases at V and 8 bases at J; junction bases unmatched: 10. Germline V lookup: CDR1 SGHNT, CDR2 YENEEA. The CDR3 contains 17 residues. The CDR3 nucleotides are TGTGCCAGCAGCTCTACCCGTGGGACTAGCGGGAGACATGAGCAGTTCTTC. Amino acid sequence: CASSSTRGTSGRHEQFF.

CDR3 sequence reads: CASNRFGMNTEAFF. CDR3 nucleotide sequence: TGTGCCAGTAACCGGTTTGGGATGAACACTGAAGCTTTCTTT. The chain links TRBV19 to TRBJ1-1; D is undetermined. Trimming stripped 7 bases from V and 0 bases from J, with 12 bases between. The CDR3 covers 14 residues. The germline V gene encodes CDR1 LNHDA and CDR2 SQIVND (reference sequence).

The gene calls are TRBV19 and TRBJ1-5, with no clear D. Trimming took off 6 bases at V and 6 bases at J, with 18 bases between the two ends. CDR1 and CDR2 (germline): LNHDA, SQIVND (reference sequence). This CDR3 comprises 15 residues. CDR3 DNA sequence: TGTGCCAGTAGCCGGTCGGGCACTTCGGGTCAGCCCCAGCATTTT. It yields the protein CASSRSGTSGQPQHF.

The CDR3 here is CASSLIGQANTEAFF. The CDR3 DNA is TGTGCCAGCAGTTTAATCGGACAGGCGAACACTGAAGCTTTCTTT. The rearrangement joins TRBV28 to TRBJ1-1; 7 bases match TRBD1. The CDR3 has 15 residues. V was pared by 2 bases and J by 1 base, with 4 bases of the junction left unmatched. Germline loops: CDR1 MDHEN, CDR2 SYDVKM.

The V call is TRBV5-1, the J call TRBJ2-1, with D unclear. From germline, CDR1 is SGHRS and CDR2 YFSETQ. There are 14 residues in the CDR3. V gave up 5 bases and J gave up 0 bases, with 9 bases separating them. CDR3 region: CASRPLPSYNEQFF. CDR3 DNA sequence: TGCGCCAGCAGACCCCTCCCCTCCTACAATGAGCAGTTCTTC.

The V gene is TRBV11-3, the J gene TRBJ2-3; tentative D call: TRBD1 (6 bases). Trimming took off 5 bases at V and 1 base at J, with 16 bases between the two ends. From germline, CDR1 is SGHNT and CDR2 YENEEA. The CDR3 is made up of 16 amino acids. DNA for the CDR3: TGTGCCAGCAGCCAAGTACAGGGAGTAGGCACAGATACGCAGTATTTT. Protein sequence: CASSQVQGVGTDTQYF.

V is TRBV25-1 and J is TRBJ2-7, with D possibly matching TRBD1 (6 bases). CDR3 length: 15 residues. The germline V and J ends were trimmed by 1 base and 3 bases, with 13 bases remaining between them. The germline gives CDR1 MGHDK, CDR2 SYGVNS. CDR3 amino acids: CASSEFGGTRYEQYF. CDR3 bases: TGTGCCAGCAGTGAATTTGGGGGCACCCGCTACGAGCAGTACTTC.